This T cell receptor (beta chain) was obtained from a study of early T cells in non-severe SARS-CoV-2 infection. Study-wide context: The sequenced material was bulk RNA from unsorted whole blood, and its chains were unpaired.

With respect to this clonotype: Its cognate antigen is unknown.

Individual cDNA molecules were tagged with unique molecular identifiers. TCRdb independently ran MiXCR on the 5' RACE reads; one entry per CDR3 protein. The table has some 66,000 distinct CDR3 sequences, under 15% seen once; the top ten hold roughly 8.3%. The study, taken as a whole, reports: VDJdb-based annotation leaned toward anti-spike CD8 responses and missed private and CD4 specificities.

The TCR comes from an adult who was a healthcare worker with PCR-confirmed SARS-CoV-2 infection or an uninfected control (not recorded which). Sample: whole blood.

The CDR3 bases are TGTGCCAGCACATCGGGACCGATCTATGGCTACACCTTC. This codes for CASTSGPIYGYTF. The chain uses TRBV7-9 and TRBJ1-2; a possible D gene is TRBD1 (5 bases). CDR3 length: 13 amino acids. Per the germline V gene, CDR1 is SEHNR and CDR2 is FQNEAQ (reference sequence). V was trimmed by 7 bases and J by 4 bases, leaving 13 bases between them.